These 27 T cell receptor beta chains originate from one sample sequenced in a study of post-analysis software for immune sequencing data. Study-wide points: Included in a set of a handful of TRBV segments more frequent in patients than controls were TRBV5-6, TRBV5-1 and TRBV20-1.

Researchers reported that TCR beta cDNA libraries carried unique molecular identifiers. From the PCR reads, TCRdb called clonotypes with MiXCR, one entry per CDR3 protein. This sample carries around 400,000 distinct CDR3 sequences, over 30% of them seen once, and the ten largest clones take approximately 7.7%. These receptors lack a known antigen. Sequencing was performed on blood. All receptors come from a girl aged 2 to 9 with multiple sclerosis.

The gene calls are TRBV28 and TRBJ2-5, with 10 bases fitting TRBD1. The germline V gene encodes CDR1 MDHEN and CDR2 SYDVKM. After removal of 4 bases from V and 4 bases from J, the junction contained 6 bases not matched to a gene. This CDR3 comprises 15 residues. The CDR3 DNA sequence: TGTGCCAGCAGTTCGGGACAGGGGATGAGAGAGACCCAGTACTTC. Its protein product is CASSSGQGMRETQYF.

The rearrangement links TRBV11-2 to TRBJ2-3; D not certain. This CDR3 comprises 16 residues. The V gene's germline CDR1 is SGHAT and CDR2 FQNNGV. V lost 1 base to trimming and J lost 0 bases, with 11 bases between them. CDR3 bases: TGTGCCAGCAGCTTAGGCGGTTCCACCAGCACAGATACGCAGTATTTT. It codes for CASSLGGSTSTDTQYF.

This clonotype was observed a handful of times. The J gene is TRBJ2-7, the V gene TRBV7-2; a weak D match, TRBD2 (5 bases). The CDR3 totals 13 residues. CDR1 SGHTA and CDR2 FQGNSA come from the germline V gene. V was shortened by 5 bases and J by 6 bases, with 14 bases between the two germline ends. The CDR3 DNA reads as TGTGCCAGCAGCCTAGAGTGGGGAGTCGAGCAGTACTTC. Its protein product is CASSLEWGVEQYF.

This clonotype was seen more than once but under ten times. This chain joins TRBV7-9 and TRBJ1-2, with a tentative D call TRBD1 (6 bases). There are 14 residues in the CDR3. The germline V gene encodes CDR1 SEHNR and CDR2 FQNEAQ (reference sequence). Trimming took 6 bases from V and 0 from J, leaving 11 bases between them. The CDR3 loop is CASRRTGTNYGYTF. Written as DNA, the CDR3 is TGTGCCAGCAGACGTACAGGGACTAACTATGGCTACACCTTC.

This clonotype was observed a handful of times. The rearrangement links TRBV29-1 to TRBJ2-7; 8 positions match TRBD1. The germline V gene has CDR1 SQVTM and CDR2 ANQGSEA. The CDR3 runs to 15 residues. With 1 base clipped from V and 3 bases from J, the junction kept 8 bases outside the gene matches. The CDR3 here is CSVEVSGQANYEQYF. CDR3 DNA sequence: TGCAGCGTTGAAGTTTCGGGACAGGCGAACTACGAGCAGTACTTC.

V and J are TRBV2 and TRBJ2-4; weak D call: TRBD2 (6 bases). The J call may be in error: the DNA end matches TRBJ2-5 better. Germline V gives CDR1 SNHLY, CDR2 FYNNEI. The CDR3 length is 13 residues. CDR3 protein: CASSLTSLETQYF. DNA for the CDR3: TGTGCCAGCAGTCTGACTAGTCTGGAGACCCAGTACTTC.

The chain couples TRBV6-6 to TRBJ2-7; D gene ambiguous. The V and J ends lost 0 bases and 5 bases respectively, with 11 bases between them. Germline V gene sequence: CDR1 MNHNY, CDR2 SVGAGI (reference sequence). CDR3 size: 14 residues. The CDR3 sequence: CASSYSLNRDEQYF. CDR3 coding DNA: TGTGCCAGCAGTTACTCGCTAAACCGGGACGAGCAGTACTTC.

This chain's CDR3 is CASSLRPGQGLLGYTF. In DNA, the CDR3 is TGCGCCAGCAGCTTGAGGCCGGGACAGGGCCTTCTTGGCTACACCTTC. V gene TRBV5-1 combines with J gene TRBJ1-2, with 9 bases fitting TRBD1. The junction had 11 bases not matched to a gene; V was cut back by 1 base and J by 7 bases. CDR1 is SGHRS, CDR2 YFSETQ, per germline. The CDR3 has 16 residues.

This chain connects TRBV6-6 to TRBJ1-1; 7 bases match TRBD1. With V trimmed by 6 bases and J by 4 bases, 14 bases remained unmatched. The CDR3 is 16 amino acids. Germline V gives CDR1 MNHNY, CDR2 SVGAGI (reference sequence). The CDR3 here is CASRLTQTGPITEAFF. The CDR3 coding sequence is TGTGCCAGCAGACTTACCCAGACAGGGCCTATCACTGAAGCTTTCTTT.

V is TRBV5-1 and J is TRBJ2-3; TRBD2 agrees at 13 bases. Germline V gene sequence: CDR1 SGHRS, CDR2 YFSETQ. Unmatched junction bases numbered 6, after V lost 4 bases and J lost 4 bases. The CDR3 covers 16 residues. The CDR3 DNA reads TGCGCCAGCAGCCGGTCAGGACTAGCGGGGGCAGATACGCAGTATTTT. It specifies CASSRSGLAGADTQYF. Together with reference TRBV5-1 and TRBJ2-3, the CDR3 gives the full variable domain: KAGVTQTPRYLIKTRGQQVTLSCSPISGHRSVSWYQQTPGQGLQFLFEYFSETQRNKGNFPGRFSGRQFSNSRSEMNVSTLELGDSALYLCASSRSGLAGADTQYFGPGTRLTVL.

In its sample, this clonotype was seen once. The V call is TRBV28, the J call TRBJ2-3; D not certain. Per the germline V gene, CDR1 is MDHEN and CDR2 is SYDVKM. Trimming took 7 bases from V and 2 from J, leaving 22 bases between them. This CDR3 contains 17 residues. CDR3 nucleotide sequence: TGTGCCAGCATGACGGGCGCGGCAGCTCTCGACACAGATACGCAGTATTTT. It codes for CASMTGAAALDTDTQYF.

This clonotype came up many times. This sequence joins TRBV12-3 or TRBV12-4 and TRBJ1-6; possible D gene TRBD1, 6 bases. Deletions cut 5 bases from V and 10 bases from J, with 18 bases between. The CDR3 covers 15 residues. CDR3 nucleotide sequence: TGTGCCAGCAGTGCTAACCAGGGGAGAGGCTCACCCCTCCACTTT. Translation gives CASSANQGRGSPLHF.

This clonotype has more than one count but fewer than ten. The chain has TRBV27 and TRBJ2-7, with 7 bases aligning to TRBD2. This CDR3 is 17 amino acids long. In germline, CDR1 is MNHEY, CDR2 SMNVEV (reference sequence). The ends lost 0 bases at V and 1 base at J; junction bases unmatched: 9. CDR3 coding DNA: TGTGCCAGCAGTTTATCTGGTATAGGGGAGGGATCCTACGAGCAGTACTTC. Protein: CASSLSGIGEGSYEQYF.

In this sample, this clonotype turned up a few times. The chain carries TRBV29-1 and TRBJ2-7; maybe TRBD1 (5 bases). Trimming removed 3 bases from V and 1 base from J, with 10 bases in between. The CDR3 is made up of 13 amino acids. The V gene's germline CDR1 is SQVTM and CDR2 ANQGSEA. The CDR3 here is CSVDDSASYEQYF. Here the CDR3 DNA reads TGCAGCGTTGATGACAGTGCTTCCTACGAGCAGTACTTC.

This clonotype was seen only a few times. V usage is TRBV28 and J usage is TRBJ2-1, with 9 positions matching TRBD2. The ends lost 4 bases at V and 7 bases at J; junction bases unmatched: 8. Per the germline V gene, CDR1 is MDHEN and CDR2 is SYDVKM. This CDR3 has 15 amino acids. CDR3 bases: TGTGCCAGCAGTTCGTTAGCGGGAGCTTGGAATGAGCAGTTCTTC. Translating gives CASSSLAGAWNEQFF.

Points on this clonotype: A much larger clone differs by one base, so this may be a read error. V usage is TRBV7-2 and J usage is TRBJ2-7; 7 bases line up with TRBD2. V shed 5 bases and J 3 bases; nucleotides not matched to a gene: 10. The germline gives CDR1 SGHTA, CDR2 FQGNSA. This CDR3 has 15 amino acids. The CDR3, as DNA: TGTGCCAGCAGCCCCAGCTGGGACTACATCTACGAGCAGTACTTC. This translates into CASSPSWDYIYEQYF.

The CDR3: CASSRTSGGTSYNEQFF. The CDR3 DNA reads as TGTGCCAGCAGTCGGACTAGCGGGGGCACCTCCTACAATGAGCAGTTCTTC. The chain is built from TRBV27 and TRBJ2-1; TRBD2 matches 13 bases. The ends lost 5 bases at V and 0 bases at J; junction bases unmatched: 4. CDR1 and CDR2 (germline): MNHEY, SMNVEV (reference sequence). The CDR3 runs to 17 residues.

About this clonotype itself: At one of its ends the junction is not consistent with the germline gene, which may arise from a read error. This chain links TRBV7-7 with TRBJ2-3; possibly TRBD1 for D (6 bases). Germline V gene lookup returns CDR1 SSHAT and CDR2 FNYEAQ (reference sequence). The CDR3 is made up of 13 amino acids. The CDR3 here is CASSPQTGDTQYF. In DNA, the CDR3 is TGTGCTAGCAGCCCGCAGACAGGTGATACGCAGTATTTT.

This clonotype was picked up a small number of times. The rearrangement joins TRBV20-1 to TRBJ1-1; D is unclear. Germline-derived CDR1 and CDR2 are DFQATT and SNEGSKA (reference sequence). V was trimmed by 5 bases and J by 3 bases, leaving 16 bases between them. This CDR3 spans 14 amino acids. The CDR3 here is CSACRRLKDTEAFF. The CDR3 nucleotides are TGCAGTGCTTGTCGACGTCTTAAGGACACTGAAGCTTTCTTT.

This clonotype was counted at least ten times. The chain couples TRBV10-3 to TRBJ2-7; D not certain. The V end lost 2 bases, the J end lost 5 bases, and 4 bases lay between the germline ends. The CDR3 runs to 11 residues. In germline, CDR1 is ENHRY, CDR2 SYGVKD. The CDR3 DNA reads TGTGCCATCAGTGAGATCAACGAGCAGTACTTC. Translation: CAISEINEQYF.

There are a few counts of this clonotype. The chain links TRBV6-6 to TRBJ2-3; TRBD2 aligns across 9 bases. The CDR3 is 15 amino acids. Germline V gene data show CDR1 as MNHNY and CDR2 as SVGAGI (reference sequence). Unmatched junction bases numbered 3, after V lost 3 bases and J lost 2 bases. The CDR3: CASSYSGGYTDTQYF. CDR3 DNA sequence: TGTGCCAGCAGTTATAGCGGGGGATACACAGATACGCAGTATTTT.

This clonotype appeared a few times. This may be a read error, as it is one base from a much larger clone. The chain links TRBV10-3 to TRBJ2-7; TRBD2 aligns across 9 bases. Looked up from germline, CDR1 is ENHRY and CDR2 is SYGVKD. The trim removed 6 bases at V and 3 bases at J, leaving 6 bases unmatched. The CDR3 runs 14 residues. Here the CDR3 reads CAIREVAGVYEQYF. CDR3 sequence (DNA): TGTGCCATCAGGGAAGTAGCGGGGGTCTACGAGCAGTACTTC.

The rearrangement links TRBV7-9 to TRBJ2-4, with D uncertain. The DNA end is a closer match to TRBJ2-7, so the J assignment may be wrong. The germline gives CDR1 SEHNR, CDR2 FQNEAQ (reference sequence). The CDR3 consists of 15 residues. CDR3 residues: CASSPDVGFSYEQYF. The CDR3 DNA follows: TGTGCCAGCAGTCCGGACGTCGGTTTCTCCTACGAGCAGTACTTC.

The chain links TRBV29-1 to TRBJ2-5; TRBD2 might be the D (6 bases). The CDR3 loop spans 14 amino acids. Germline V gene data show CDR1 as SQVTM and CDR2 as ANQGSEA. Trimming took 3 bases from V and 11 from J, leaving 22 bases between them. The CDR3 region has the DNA TGCAGCGTTGATAGGCCAGGGACTTACAATGAGCAGTACTTC. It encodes CSVDRPGTYNEQYF.

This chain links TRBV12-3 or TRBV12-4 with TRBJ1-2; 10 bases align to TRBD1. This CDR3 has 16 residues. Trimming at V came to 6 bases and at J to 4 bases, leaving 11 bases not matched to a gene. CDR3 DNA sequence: TGTGCCAGCAGACTTAGGCCGGGACAGGGGAGCTATGGCTACACCTTC. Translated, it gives CASRLRPGQGSYGYTF.

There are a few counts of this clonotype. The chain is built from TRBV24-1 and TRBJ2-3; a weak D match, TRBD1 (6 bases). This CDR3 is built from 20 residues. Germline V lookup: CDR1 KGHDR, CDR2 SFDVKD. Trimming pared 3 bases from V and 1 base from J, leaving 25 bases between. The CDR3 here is CATSDPTGSARGWGTDTQYF. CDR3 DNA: TGTGCCACCAGTGATCCCACCGGGTCAGCTAGGGGGTGGGGCACAGATACGCAGTATTTT.

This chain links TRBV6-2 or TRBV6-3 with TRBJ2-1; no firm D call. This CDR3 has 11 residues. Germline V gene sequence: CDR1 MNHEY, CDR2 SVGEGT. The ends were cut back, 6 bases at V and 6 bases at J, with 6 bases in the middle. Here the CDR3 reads CASRNGNEQFF. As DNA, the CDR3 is TGTGCCAGCAGAAACGGCAATGAGCAGTTCTTC.